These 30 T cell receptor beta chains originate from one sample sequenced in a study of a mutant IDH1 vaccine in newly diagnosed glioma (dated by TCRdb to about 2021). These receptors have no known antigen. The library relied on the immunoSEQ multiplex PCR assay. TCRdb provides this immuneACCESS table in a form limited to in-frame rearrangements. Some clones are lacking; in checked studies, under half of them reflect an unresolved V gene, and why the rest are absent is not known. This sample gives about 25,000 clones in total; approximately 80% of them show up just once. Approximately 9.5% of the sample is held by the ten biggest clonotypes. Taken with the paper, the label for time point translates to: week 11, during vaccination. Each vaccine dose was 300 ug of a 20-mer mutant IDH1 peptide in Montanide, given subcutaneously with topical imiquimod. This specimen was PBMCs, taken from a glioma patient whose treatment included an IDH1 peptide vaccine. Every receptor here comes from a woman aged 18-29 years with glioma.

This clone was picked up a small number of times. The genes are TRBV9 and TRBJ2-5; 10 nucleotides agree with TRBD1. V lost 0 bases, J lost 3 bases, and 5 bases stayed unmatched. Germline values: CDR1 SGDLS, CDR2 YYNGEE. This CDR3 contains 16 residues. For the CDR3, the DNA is TGTGCCAGCAGCGTAGAAGACAGGGGGCCCGAAGAGACCCAGTACTTC. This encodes CASSVEDRGPEETQYF.

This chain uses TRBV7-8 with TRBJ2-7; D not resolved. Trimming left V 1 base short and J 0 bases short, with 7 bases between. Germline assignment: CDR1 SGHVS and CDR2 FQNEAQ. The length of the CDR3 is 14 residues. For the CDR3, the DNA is TGTGCCAGCAGCTTAGGGTTAAACTCCTACGAGCAGTACTTC. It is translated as CASSLGLNSYEQYF. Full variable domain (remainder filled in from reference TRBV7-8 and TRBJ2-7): GAGVSQSPRYKVAKRGQDVALRCDPISGHVSLFWYQQALGQGPEFLTYFQNEAQLDKSGLPSDRFFAERPEGSVSTLKIQRTQQEDSAVYLCASSLGLNSYEQYFGPGTRLTVT.

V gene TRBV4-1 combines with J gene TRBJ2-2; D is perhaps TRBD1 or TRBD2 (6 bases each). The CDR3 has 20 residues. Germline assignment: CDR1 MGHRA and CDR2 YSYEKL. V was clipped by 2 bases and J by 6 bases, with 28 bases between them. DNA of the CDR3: TGCGCCAGCAGCCAATGGAGAAGCGGAGGGGGGCTGCGGTTAGCCGGGGAGCTGTTTTTT. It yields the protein CASSQWRSGGGLRLAGELFF.

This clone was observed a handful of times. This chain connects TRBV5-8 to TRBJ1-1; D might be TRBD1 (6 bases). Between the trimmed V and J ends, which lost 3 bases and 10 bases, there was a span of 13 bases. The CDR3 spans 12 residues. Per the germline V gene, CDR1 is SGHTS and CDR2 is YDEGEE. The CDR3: CASSSSQGRAFF. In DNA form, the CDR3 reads TGTGCCAGCAGCTCGTCACAGGGCAGAGCTTTCTTT.

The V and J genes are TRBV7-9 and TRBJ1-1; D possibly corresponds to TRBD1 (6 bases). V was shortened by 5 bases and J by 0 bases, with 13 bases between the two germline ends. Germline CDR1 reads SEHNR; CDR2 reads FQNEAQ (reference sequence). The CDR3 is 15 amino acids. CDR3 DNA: TGTGCCAGCAGCGCCCAACAGGGCATGAACACTGAAGCTTTCTTT. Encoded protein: CASSAQQGMNTEAFF.

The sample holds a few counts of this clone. This CDR3 is CASSQDRAGTNEKLFF. CDR3 sequence (DNA): TGTGCCAGCAGCCAAGATAGGGCCGGAACTAATGAAAAACTGTTTTTT. This sequence joins TRBV4-2 and TRBJ1-4; D not certain. CDR3 length: 16 residues. Germline V gene sequence: CDR1 LGHNA, CDR2 YNFKEQ. The V end was cut by 0 bases, the J end by 1 base, with 9 bases between.

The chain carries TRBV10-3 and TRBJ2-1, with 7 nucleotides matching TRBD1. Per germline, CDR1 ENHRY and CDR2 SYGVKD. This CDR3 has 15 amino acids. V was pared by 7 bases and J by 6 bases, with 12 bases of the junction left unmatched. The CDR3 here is CAITPDRAFVNEQFF. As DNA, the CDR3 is TGTGCCATCACCCCCGACAGGGCCTTTGTCAATGAGCAGTTCTTC.

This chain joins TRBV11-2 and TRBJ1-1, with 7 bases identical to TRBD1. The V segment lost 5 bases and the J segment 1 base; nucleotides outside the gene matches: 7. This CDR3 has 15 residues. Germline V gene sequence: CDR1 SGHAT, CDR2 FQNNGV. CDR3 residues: CASSLHRGENTEAFF. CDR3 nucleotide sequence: TGTGCCAGCAGCCTCCACAGGGGAGAGAACACTGAAGCTTTCTTT.

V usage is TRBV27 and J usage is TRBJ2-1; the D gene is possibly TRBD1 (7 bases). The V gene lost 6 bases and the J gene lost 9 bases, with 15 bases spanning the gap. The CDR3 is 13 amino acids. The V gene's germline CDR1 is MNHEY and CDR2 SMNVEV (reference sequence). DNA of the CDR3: TGTGCCAGCAGGTCCGGGACAGCGGGTGAGCAGTTCTTC. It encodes CASRSGTAGEQFF.

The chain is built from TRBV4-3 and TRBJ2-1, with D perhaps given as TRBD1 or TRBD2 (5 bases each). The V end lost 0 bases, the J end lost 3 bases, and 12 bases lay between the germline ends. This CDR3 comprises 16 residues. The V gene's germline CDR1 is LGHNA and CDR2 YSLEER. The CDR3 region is CASSQDLGTNYNEQFF. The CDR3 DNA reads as TGCGCCAGCAGCCAAGATCTTGGGACGAACTACAATGAGCAGTTCTTC.

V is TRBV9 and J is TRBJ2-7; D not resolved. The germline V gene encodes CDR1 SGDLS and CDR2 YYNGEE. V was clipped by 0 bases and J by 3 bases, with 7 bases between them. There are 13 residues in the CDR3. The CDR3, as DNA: TGTGCCAGCAGCGTAGCGGTTGGCTACGAGCAGTACTTC. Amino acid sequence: CASSVAVGYEQYF.

The CDR3 nucleotides are TGTGCCAGCATGAGAATTGTCACCGGGGAGCTGTTTTTT. This codes for CASMRIVTGELFF. The chain uses TRBV6-6 and TRBJ2-2; no clear D gene. Trimming removed 7 bases at V and 4 bases at J, with 10 bases between. Per the germline V gene, CDR1 is MNHNY and CDR2 is SVGAGI (reference sequence). The CDR3 has 13 amino acids.

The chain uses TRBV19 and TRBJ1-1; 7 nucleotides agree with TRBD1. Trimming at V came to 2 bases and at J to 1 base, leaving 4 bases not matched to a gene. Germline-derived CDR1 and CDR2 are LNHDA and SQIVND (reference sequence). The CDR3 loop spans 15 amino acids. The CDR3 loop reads CASSITNRGNTEAFF. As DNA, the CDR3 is TGTGCCAGTAGTATAACGAACAGGGGGAACACTGAAGCTTTCTTT. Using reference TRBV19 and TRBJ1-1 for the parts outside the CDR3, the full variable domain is DGGITQSPKYLFRKEGQNVTLSCEQNLNHDAMYWYRQDPGQGLRLIYYSQIVNDFQKGDIAEGYSVSREKKESFPLTVTSAQKNPTAFYLCASSITNRGNTEAFFGQGTRLTVV.

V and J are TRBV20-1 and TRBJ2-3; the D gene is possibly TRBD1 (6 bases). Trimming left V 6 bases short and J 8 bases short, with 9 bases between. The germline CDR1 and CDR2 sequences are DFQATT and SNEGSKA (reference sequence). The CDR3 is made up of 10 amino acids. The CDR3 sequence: CSATGFTQYF. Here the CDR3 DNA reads TGCAGTGCAACAGGGTTTACGCAGTATTTT.

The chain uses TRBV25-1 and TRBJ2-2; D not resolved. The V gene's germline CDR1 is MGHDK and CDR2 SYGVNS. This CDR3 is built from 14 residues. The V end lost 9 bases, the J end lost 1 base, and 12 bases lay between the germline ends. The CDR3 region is CASGNTMNTGELFF. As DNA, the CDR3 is TGTGCCAGTGGGAACACCATGAACACCGGGGAGCTGTTTTTT.

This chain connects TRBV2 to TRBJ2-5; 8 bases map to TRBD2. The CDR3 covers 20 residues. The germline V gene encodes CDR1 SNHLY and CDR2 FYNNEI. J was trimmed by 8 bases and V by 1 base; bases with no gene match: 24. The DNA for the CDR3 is TGTGCCAGCAGTGAAGAGGATTTAACTAGCGGACCCCAGCGAGGGAGCACCCAGTACTTC. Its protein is CASSEEDLTSGPQRGSTQYF.

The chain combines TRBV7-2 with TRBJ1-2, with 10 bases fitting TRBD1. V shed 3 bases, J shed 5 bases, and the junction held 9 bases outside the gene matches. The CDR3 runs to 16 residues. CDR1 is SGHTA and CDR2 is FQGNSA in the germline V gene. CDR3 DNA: TGTGCCAGCAGCTTGGATACCGGGACAGGGGTGTATGGCTACACCTTC. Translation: CASSLDTGTGVYGYTF.

The CDR3 DNA reads TGTGCCAGCAGTGGACGGATGAATCAGCCCCAGCATTTT. Translated, it gives CASSGRMNQPQHF. V usage is TRBV2 and J usage is TRBJ1-5, with D hard to call. The CDR3 loop spans 13 amino acids. In germline, CDR1 is SNHLY, CDR2 FYNNEI. V was cut by 4 bases and J by 4 bases, with 8 bases left in between.

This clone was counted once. As DNA, the CDR3 is TGCGCCAGCAGCACGGGACATGGTCCTAATGAAAAACTGTTTTTT. This encodes CASSTGHGPNEKLFF. The V gene is TRBV5-1, the J gene TRBJ1-4, with a tentative D call TRBD1 (6 bases). Per germline, CDR1 SGHRS and CDR2 YFSETQ. The CDR3 is 15 amino acids. The V end was cut by 4 bases, the J end by 3 bases, with 13 bases between.

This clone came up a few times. CDR3 coding DNA: TGTGCCAGCACCTCCGGCGACGCTTCACCCCTCCACTTT. This codes for CASTSGDASPLHF. The chain links TRBV27 to TRBJ1-6; D call uncertain. V lost 7 bases and J lost 9, with 13 bases in between. Looked up from germline, CDR1 is MNHEY and CDR2 is SMNVEV (reference sequence). The CDR3 has 13 residues.

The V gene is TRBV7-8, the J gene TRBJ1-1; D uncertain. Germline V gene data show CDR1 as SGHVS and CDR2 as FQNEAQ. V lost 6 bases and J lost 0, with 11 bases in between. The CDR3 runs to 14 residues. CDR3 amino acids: CASSYNSLNTEAFF. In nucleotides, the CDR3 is TGTGCCAGCAGTTACAACAGCTTGAACACTGAAGCTTTCTTT. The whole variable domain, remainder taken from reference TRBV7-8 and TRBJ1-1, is GAGVSQSPRYKVAKRGQDVALRCDPISGHVSLFWYQQALGQGPEFLTYFQNEAQLDKSGLPSDRFFAERPEGSVSTLKIQRTQQEDSAVYLCASSYNSLNTEAFFGQGTRLTVV.

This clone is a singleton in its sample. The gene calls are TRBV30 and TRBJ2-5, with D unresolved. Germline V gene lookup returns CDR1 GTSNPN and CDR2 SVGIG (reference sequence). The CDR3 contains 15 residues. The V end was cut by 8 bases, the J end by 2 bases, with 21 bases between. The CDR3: CAGKVGMGRQETQYF. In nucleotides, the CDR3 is TGTGCCGGAAAAGTGGGAATGGGCAGGCAAGAGACCCAGTACTTC. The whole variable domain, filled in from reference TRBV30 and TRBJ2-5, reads SQTIHQWPATLVQPVGSPLSLECTVEGTSNPNLYWYRQAAGRGLQLLFYSVGIGQISSEVPQNLSASRPQDRQFILSSKKLLLSDSGFYLCAGKVGMGRQETQYFGPGTRLLVL.

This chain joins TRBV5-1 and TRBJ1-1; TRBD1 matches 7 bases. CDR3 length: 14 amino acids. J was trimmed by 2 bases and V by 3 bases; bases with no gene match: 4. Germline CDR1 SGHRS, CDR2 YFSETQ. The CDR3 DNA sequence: TGCGCCAGCAGCTCCTCAGGGGGAAACACTGAAGCTTTCTTT. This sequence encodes CASSSSGGNTEAFF.

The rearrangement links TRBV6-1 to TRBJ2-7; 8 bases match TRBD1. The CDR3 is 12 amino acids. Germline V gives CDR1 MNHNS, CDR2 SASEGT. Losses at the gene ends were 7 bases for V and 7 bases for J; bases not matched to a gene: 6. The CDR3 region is CASTGTGAEQYF. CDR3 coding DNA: TGTGCCAGCACCGGGACAGGTGCGGAGCAGTACTTC.

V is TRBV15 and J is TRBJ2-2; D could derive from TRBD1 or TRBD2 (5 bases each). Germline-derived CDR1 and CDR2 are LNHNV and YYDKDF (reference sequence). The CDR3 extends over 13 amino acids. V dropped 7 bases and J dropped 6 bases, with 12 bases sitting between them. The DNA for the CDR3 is TGTGCCACCAACCCTATGGGGGCCGGGGAGCTGTTTTTT. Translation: CATNPMGAGELFF.

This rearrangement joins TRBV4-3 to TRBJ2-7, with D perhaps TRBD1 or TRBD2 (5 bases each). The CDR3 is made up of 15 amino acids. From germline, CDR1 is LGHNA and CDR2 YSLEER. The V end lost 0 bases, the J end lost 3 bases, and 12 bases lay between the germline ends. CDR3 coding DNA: TGCGCCAGCAGCCAAGATCGGGGCAGGTTCTACGAGCAGTACTTC. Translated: CASSQDRGRFYEQYF.

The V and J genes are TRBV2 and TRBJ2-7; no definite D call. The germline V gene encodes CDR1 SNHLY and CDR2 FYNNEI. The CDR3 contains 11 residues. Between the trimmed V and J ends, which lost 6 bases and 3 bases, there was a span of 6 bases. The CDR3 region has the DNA TGTGCCAGCAGGATAGACTACGAGCAGTACTTC. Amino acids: CASRIDYEQYF.

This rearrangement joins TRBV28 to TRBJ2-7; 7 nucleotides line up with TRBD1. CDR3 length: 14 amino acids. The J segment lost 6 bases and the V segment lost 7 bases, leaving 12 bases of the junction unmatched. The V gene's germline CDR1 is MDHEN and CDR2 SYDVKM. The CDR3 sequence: CASKVAQAGGEQYF. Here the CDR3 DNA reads TGTGCCAGCAAGGTCGCTCAGGCAGGGGGCGAGCAGTACTTC. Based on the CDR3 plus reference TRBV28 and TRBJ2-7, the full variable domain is DVKVTQSSRYLVKRTGEKVFLECVQDMDHENMFWYRQDPGLGLRLIYFSYDVKMKEKGDIPEGYSVSREKKERFSLILESASTNQTSMYLCASKVAQAGGEQYFGPGTRLTVT.

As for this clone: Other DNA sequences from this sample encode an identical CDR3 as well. The CDR3 region has the DNA TGTGCCAGCAGTGAATGGAATTCCCGGGACAGTGAAGCTTTCTTT. Translation gives CASSEWNSRDSEAFF. This rearrangement joins TRBV25-1 to TRBJ1-1; 7 bases are shared with TRBD1. The germline CDR1 and CDR2 sequences are MGHDK and SYGVNS. The CDR3 runs 15 residues. The junction had 9 bases not matched to a gene; V was cut back by 1 base and J by 7 bases.

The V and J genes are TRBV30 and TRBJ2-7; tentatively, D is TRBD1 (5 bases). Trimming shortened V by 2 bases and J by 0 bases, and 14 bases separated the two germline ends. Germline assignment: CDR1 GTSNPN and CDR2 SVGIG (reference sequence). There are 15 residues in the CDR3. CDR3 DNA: TGTGCCTGGAGTACCTATAAGACAGACTCCTACGAGCAGTACTTC. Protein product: CAWSTYKTDSYEQYF.